The 5 T cell receptor beta chains below come from one sample, sequenced in a study of T cells in Graves' hyperthyroidism and ophthalmopathy. Amplified TCR beta CDR3 regions derived from RNA transcripts. The HTBI set primed first-round TCR CDR3 RT-PCR. TCRdb processed the multiplex PCR reads anew with MiXCR; each CDR3 protein has one entry. This table holds hundreds of thousands of distinct CDR3 sequences, 14% found once. Material for sequencing was blood. The receptors come from a woman younger than 30 with Graves' hyperthyroidism.

This clonotype turned up a few times. The chain recombines TRBV4-3 with TRBJ2-5, with a possible D match to TRBD2 (5 bases). CDR3 length: 16 residues. The ends were cut back, 0 bases at V and 5 bases at J, with 16 bases in the middle. Germline V gene data show CDR1 as LGHNA and CDR2 as YSLEER. The CDR3 region has the DNA TGCGCCAGCAGCCAAGATCTAGGGAGCGTCAGGGAGACCCAGTACTTC. Translation: CASSQDLGSVRETQYF.

This chain joins TRBV19 and TRBJ1-1; 8 bases are shared with TRBD1. Trimming removed 8 bases from V and 3 bases from J; junction bases left unmatched: 5. This CDR3 is built from 13 residues. Germline V CDR1 and CDR2: LNHDA, SQIVND (reference sequence). The CDR3 sequence is CASQTGEDTEAFF. The CDR3 DNA is TGTGCCAGTCAGACAGGGGAGGACACTGAAGCTTTCTTT.

The rearrangement joins TRBV4-1 to TRBJ1-2; D is undetermined. The CDR3 is 15 residues long. Germline-derived CDR1 and CDR2 are MGHRA and YSYEKL. Trimming took 1 base from V and 3 from J, leaving 12 bases between them. CDR3 loop: CASSQGTSLDYGYTF. The CDR3 DNA reads as TGCGCCAGCAGCCAAGGGACGAGTCTTGACTATGGCTACACCTTC.

A few counts support this clonotype. The V gene is TRBV20-1, the J gene TRBJ2-3; unclear D gene. Germline V lookup: CDR1 DFQATT, CDR2 SNEGSKA (reference sequence). Deletions cut 3 bases from V and 6 bases from J, with 13 bases between. The CDR3 totals 13 residues. The CDR3 nucleotides read TGCAGTGCTAGCCCGGGCCTCCTGGATACGCAGTATTTT. It yields the protein CSASPGLLDTQYF.

This clonotype was found a few times. The chain is built from TRBV10-3 and TRBJ2-4, with D possibly matching TRBD2 (6 bases). There are 16 residues in the CDR3. Germline CDR1 ENHRY, CDR2 SYGVKD. V lost 0 bases, J lost 6 bases, and 15 bases lay in between. The CDR3 sequence: CAISESGLAQPNIQYF. The CDR3 nucleotides read TGTGCCATCAGTGAGTCGGGACTCGCCCAGCCAAACATTCAGTACTTC.